The 26 T cell receptor beta chains listed next were all sequenced from one sample in a study of monozygotic twins with inflammatory bowel disease (dated by TCRdb to between 2019 and 2020). Preparation of the library involved 5' RACE. The instrument given in TCRdb is Illumina HiSeq 2500. After the reads were reprocessed by TCRdb, one entry was made per CDR3 protein sequence, with no DNA. The sample has some 450,000 distinct CDR3 sequences on record. Of the sample, 2.4% falls within the top ten clones. The specimen was blood. Receptors originate from a human donor with ulcerative colitis or Crohn's disease, or a healthy co-twin of an affected twin (not recorded which).

The chain joins TRBV4-2 to TRBJ2-1; TCRdb picks TRBD2, but there is no DNA to check that call. There are 14 residues in the CDR3. Germline loops: CDR1 LGHNA, CDR2 YNFKEQ. This CDR3 reads CASSRSLLANEQFF.

The chain carries TRBV12-3 or TRBV12-4 and TRBJ2-1; checking the TCRdb D call of TRBD1 is not possible without DNA. The CDR3 loop spans 16 amino acids. CDR3 sequence: CASSLGARGSGDEQFF.

This chain joins TRBV7-7 and TRBJ2-5; TCRdb designates TRBD2, a call that cannot be tested without DNA. This CDR3 contains 15 residues. Germline V CDR1 and CDR2: SSHAT, FNYEAQ (reference sequence). The CDR3 loop reads CASSSLGLGQETQYF. Variable domain in full (rest from reference TRBV7-7 and TRBJ2-5): GAGVSQSPRYKVTKRGQDVTLRCDPISSHATLYWYQQALGQGPEFLTYFNYEAQPDKSGLPSDRFSAERPEGSISTLTIQRTEQRDSAMYRCASSSLGLGQETQYFGPGTRLLVL.

The chain couples TRBV7-9 to TRBJ2-7; TCRdb calls TRBD1, which cannot be checked without DNA. Germline CDR1 is SEHNR and CDR2 is FQNEAQ (reference sequence). The CDR3 consists of 15 residues. The CDR3 sequence is CASSLERDFPYEQYF. The variable domain in full, with the rest retrieved from reference TRBV7-9 and TRBJ2-7, is DTGVSQNPRHKITKRGQNVTFRCDPISEHNRLYWYRQTLGQGPEFLTYFQNEAQLEKSRLLSDRFSAERPKGSFSTLEIQRTEQGDSAMYLCASSLERDFPYEQYFGPGTRLTVT.

This chain connects TRBV9 to TRBJ2-7; checking the TCRdb D call of TRBD1 is not possible without DNA. The germline CDR1 and CDR2 sequences are SGDLS and YYNGEE. CDR3 length equals 17 residues. CDR3 loop: CASSPRTGGREDYEQYF.

The chain joins TRBV4-2 to TRBJ1-3. This CDR3 is 16 amino acids long. Germline CDR1 LGHNA, CDR2 YNFKEQ. CDR3 sequence reads: CASSQDVGSSGNTIYF.

The CDR3: CSVDGQALIYGYTF. The V and J genes are TRBV29-1 and TRBJ1-2. CDR1 is SQVTM and CDR2 is ANQGSEA in the germline V gene. This CDR3 has 14 amino acids. Supplemented by reference TRBV29-1 and TRBJ1-2, the full variable domain reads SAVISQKPSRDICQRGTSLTIQCQVDSQVTMMFWYRQQPGQSLTLIATANQGSEATYESGFVIDKFPISRPNLTFSTLTVSNMSPEDSSIYLCSVDGQALIYGYTFGSGTRLTVV.

The V and J genes are TRBV12-3 or TRBV12-4 and TRBJ1-4; with no DNA, the TCRdb D assignment of TRBD1 cannot be verified. The CDR3 contains 15 residues. Here the CDR3 reads CASSLNRGLVEKLFF.

CDR3 protein: CASSVSGSFNEQFF. This chain connects TRBV12-3 or TRBV12-4 to TRBJ2-1. The CDR3 covers 14 residues.

The V and J genes are TRBV7-2 and TRBJ2-1. There are 12 residues in the CDR3. Germline CDR1 SGHTA, CDR2 FQGNSA. CDR3 in amino acids: CAGSLEGVEQFF.

The CDR3 loop is CASSLQGSSSSYNEQFF. This chain links TRBV7-2 with TRBJ2-1; TCRdb calls TRBD1, which cannot be checked without DNA. From germline, CDR1 is SGHTA and CDR2 FQGNSA. CDR3 length equals 17 residues.

The gene calls are TRBV27 and TRBJ2-1. The germline CDR1 and CDR2 sequences are MNHEY and SMNVEV (reference sequence). The CDR3 spans 13 residues. Here the CDR3 reads CASSFPFENEQFF.

The V gene is TRBV4-2, the J gene TRBJ2-1; TCRdb calls TRBD2, which cannot be checked without DNA. The CDR3 spans 17 residues. The germline gives CDR1 LGHNA, CDR2 YNFKEQ. The CDR3 is CASSLGLAGAPQNEQFF.

This chain links TRBV11-2 with TRBJ2-7. The length of the CDR3 is 14 residues. Germline CDR1 SGHAT, CDR2 FQNNGV. The CDR3 is CASSFNGNQYEQYF.

This chain connects TRBV6-2 or TRBV6-3 to TRBJ2-7; TCRdb's D call, TRBD2, is unchecked because there is no DNA. CDR1 and CDR2 from the germline V gene are MNHEY and SVGEGT. There are 15 residues in the CDR3. The chain's CDR3 is CASSSLTGQTYEQYF.

This chain uses TRBV7-9 with TRBJ2-2; TCRdb indicates TRBD2, and absent DNA this call remains unverified. The CDR3 sequence is 15 residues long. Germline V CDR1 and CDR2: SEHNR, FQNEAQ (reference sequence). The CDR3 sequence is CASTELAGGPGELFF. Filled out from reference TRBV7-9 and TRBJ2-2, the complete variable domain reads DTGVSQNPRHKITKRGQNVTFRCDPISEHNRLYWYRQTLGQGPEFLTYFQNEAQLEKSRLLSDRFSAERPKGSFSTLEIQRTEQGDSAMYLCASTELAGGPGELFFGEGSRLTVL.

The genes are TRBV28 and TRBJ2-3; TCRdb returns TRBD2, unconfirmable since there is no DNA. The CDR3 is made up of 16 amino acids. In germline, CDR1 is MDHEN, CDR2 SYDVKM. The CDR3: CASSSTSGRYLDTQYF.

V gene TRBV10-3 combines with J gene TRBJ2-5; TCRdb picks TRBD1, but there is no DNA to check that call. The CDR3 consists of 13 residues. Germline V gene data show CDR1 as ENHRY and CDR2 as SYGVKD. The CDR3 sequence: CAISGAQTETQYF.

The gene calls are TRBV12-3 or TRBV12-4 and TRBJ2-1; the D gene TCRdb calls, TRBD1, cannot be checked with no DNA. The CDR3 covers 12 residues. CDR3 amino acids: CASSLGGQEQFF.

The J gene is TRBJ1-1, the V gene TRBV15; TCRdb picks TRBD1, but there is no DNA to check that call. In germline, CDR1 is LNHNV, CDR2 YYDKDF (reference sequence). There are 14 residues in the CDR3. CDR3 region: CATTPGGSSTEAFF.

J is TRBJ1-1 and V is TRBV5-8. Germline assignment: CDR1 SGHTS and CDR2 YDEGEE. There are 14 residues in the CDR3. The CDR3 sequence: CASSRARGSTEAFF. Full variable domain (missing parts from reference TRBV5-8 and TRBJ1-1): EAGVTQSPTHLIKTRGQQATLRCSPISGHTSVYWYQQALGLGLQFLLWYDEGEERNRGNFPPRFSGRQFPNYSSELNVNALELEDSALYLCASSRARGSTEAFFGQGTRLTVV.

This chain uses TRBV25-1 with TRBJ2-5; TCRdb proposes TRBD1, but this gene call is untestable without DNA. The CDR3 loop spans 12 amino acids. The germline gives CDR1 MGHDK, CDR2 SYGVNS. The CDR3 spells CASRAGQQTQYF.

The V call is TRBV7-3, the J call TRBJ2-1; the TRBD1 assignment by TCRdb is unverifiable without DNA. Germline V gene lookup returns CDR1 SGHTA and CDR2 FQGTGA. CDR3 length: 16 amino acids. CDR3 sequence reads: CASSTGQVSSYNEQFF.

The genes are TRBV20-1 and TRBJ2-1. This CDR3 has 14 residues. In germline, CDR1 is DFQATT, CDR2 SNEGSKA (reference sequence). The CDR3 reads CSARDRRTYNEQFF.

The chain couples TRBV20-1 to TRBJ2-4; TCRdb returns TRBD1, unconfirmable since there is no DNA. The CDR3 has 12 residues. From germline, CDR1 is DFQATT and CDR2 SNEGSKA (reference sequence). The CDR3 reads CSVKTQGNIQYF.

V and J are TRBV6-1 and TRBJ1-2; the D call from TCRdb, TRBD1, cannot be confirmed without DNA. Germline V CDR1 and CDR2: MNHNS, SASEGT. The CDR3 totals 17 residues. Here the CDR3 reads CASSPGSRRQGRYGYTF.